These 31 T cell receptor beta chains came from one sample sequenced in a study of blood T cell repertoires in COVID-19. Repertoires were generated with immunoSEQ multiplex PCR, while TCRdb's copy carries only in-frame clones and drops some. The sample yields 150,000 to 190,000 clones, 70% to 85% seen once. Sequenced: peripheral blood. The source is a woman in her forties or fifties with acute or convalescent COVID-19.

CDR3 coding DNA: TGTGCCAGCAGTCGTACTAGCGGGGGGCGGGAGACCCAGTACTTC. Translation: CASSRTSGGRETQYF. This sequence joins TRBV25-1 and TRBJ2-5; 12 bases fit TRBD2. This CDR3 has 15 amino acids. Trimming took 5 bases from V and 5 from J; bases not matched to a gene: 6. Germline V gene data show CDR1 as MGHDK and CDR2 as SYGVNS.

CDR3 in DNA: TGTGCCACCAGTGATCCTGGGACAGGGTTAAACATTCAGTACTTC. It translates to CATSDPGTGLNIQYF. This chain connects TRBV24-1 to TRBJ2-4; 9 positions match TRBD1. The CDR3 has 15 residues. With 3 bases clipped from V and 6 bases from J, the junction kept 5 bases outside the gene matches. CDR1 is KGHDR and CDR2 is SFDVKD in the germline V gene.

As DNA, the CDR3 is TGTGCCTCAACCCGGGACTATTACAATGAGCAGTTCTTC. It specifies CASTRDYYNEQFF. The chain carries TRBV28 and TRBJ2-1; 7 nucleotides line up with TRBD2. V shed 11 bases and J 4 bases; nucleotides not matched to a gene: 8. This CDR3 spans 13 amino acids. Per germline, CDR1 MDHEN and CDR2 SYDVKM.

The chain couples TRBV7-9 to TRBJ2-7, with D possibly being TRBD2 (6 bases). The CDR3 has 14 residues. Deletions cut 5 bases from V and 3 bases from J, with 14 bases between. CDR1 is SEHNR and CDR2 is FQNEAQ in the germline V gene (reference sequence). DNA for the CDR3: TGTGCCAGCAGCCCGCGGGGACTGGACTACGAGCAGTACTTC. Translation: CASSPRGLDYEQYF.

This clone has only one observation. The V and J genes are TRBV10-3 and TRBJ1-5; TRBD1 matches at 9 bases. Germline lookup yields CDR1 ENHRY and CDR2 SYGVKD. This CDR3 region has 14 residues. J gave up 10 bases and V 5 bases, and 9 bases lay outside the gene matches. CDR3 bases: TGTGCCATCAGTAACTTACAGGGGGCCCCTCCCCAGCATTTT. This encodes CAISNLQGAPPQHF.

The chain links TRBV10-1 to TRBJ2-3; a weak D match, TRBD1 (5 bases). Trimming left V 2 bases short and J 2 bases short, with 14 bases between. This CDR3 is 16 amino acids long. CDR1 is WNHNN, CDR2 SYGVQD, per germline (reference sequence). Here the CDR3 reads CASSEPREINTDTQYF. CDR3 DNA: TGCGCCAGCAGTGAGCCCAGGGAAATTAACACAGATACGCAGTATTTT.

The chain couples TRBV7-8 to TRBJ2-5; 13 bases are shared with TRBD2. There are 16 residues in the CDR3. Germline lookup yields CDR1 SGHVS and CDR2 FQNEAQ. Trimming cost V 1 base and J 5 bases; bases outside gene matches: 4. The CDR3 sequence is CASSLGTSGRGETQYF. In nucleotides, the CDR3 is TGTGCCAGCAGCTTAGGGACTAGCGGGAGAGGGGAGACCCAGTACTTC.

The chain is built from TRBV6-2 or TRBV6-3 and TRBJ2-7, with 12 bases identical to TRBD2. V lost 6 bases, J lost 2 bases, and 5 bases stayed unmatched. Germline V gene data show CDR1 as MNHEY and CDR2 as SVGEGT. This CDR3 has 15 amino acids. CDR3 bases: TGTGCCAGCAGCCCCCGGACTAGCGGGGCCTACGAGCAGTACTTC. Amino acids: CASSPRTSGAYEQYF.

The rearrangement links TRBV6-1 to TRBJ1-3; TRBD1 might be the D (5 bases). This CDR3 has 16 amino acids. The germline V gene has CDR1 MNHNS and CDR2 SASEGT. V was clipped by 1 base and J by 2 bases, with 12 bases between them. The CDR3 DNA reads TGTGCCAGCAGTGAAGGTTGGCAGGGAACTGGAAACACCATATATTTT. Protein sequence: CASSEGWQGTGNTIYF.

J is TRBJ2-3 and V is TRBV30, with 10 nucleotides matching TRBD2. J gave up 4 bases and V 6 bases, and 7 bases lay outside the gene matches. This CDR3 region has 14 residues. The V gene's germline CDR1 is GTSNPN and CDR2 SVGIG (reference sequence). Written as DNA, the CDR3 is TGTGCCTGTCTAACTAGCGGGAACCCAGATACGCAGTATTTT. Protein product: CACLTSGNPDTQYF.

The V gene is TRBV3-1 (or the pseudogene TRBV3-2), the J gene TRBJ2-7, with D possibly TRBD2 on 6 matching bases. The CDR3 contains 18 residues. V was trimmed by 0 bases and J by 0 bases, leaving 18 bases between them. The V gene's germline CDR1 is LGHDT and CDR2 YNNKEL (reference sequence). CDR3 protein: CASSQELLRAGSSYEQYF. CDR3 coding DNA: TGTGCCAGCAGCCAAGAACTACTTCGGGCGGGGAGCTCCTACGAGCAGTACTTC.

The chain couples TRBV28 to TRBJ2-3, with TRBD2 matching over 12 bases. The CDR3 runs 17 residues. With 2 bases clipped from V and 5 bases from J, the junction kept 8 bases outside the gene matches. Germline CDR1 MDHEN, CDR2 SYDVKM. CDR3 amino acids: CASSLRLTSGSGDTQYF. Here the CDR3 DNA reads TGTGCCAGCAGTTTAAGATTGACTAGCGGGAGTGGAGATACGCAGTATTTT.

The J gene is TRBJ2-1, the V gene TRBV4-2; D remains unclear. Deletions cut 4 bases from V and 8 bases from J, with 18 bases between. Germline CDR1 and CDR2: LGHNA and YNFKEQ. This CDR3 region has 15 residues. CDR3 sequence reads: CASSPVAAPSDEQFF. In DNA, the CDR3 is TGTGCCAGCAGCCCCGTGGCTGCCCCCTCCGATGAGCAGTTCTTC.

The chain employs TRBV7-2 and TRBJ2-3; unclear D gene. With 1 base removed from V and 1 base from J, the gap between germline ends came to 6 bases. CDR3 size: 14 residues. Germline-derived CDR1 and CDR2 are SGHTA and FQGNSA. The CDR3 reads CASSLGVGTDTQYF. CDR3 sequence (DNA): TGTGCCAGCAGCTTAGGCGTCGGCACAGATACGCAGTATTTT.

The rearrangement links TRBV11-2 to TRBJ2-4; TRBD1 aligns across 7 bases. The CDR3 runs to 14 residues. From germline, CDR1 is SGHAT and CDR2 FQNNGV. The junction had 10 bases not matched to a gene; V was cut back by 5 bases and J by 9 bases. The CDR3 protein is CASSPTPGGVIQYF. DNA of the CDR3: TGTGCCAGCAGCCCCACCCCAGGGGGAGTCATTCAGTACTTC.

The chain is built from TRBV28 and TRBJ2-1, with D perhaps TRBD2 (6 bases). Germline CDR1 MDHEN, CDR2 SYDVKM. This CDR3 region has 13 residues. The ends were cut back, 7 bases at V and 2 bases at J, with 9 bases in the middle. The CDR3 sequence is CASNGGAYNEQFF. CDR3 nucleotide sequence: TGTGCCAGCAACGGAGGGGCCTACAATGAGCAGTTCTTC.

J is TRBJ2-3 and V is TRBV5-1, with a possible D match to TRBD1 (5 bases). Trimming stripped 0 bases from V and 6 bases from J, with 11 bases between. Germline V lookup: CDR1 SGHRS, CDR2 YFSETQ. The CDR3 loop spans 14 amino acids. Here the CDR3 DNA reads TGCGCCAGCAGCTTGGACAGGCTCAGGGATACGCAGTATTTT. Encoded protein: CASSLDRLRDTQYF.

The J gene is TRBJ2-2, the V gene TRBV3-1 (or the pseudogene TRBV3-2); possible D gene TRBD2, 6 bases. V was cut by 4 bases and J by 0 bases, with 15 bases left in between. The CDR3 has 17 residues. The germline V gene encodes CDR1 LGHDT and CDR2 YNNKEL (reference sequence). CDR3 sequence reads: CASSPRTGTSNTGELFF. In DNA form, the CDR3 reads TGTGCCAGCAGCCCGAGAACCGGGACTTCGAACACCGGGGAGCTGTTTTTT.

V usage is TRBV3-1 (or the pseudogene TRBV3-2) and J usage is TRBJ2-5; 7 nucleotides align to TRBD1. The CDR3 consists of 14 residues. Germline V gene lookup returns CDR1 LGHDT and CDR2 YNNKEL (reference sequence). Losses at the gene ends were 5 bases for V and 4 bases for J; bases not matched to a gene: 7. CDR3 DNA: TGTGCCAGCAGCACCTGGGACAGTTTAGAGACCCAGTACTTC. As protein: CASSTWDSLETQYF.

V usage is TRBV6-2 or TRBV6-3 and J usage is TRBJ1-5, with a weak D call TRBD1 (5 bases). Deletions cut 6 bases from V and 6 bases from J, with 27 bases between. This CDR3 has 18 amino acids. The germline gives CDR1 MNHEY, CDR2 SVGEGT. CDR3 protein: CASRPYGKGPMEGQPQHF. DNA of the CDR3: TGTGCCAGCAGGCCTTATGGAAAGGGACCCATGGAGGGTCAGCCCCAGCATTTT.

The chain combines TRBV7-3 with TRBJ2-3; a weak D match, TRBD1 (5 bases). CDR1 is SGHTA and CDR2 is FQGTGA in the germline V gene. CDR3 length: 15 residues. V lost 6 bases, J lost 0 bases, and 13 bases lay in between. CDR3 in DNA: TGTGCCAGCAGTCCGCAGGGCCTTAGCACAGATACGCAGTATTTT. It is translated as CASSPQGLSTDTQYF.

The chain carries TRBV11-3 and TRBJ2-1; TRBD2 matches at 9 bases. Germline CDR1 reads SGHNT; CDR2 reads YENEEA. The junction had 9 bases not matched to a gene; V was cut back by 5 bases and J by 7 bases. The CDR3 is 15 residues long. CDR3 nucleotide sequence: TGTGCCAGCAGCCCGAGACTAGCGGTTGTGAATGAGCAGTTCTTC. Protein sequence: CASSPRLAVVNEQFF.

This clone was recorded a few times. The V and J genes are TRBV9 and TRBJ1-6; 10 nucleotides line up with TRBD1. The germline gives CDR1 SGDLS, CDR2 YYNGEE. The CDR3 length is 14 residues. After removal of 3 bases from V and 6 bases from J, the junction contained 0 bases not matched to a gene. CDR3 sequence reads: CASSGTGGNSPLHF. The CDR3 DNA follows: TGTGCCAGCAGCGGGACAGGGGGTAATTCACCCCTCCACTTT.

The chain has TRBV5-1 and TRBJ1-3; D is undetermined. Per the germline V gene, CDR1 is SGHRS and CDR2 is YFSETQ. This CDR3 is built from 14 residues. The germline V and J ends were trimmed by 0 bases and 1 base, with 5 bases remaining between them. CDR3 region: CASSLGQSGNTIYF. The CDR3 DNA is TGCGCCAGCAGCTTGGGGCAGTCTGGAAACACCATATATTTT. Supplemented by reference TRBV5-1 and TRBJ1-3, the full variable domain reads KAGVTQTPRYLIKTRGQQVTLSCSPISGHRSVSWYQQTPGQGLQFLFEYFSETQRNKGNFPGRFSGRQFSNSRSEMNVSTLELGDSALYLCASSLGQSGNTIYFGEGSWLTVV.

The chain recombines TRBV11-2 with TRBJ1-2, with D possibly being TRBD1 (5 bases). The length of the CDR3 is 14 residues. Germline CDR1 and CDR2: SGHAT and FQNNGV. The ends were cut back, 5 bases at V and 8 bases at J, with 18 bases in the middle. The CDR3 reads CASSPQVGRQGYTF. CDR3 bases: TGTGCCAGCAGCCCACAGGTCGGGCGTCAGGGCTACACCTTC.

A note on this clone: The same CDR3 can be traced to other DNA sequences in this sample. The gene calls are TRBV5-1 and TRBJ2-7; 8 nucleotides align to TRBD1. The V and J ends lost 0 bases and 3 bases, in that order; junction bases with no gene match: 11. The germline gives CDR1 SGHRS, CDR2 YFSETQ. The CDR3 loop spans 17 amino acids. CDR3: CASSLDLAGGPLYEQYF. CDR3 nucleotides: TGCGCCAGCAGCTTGGATTTGGCAGGGGGCCCCCTCTACGAGCAGTACTTC. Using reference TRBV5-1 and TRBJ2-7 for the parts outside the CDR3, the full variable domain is KAGVTQTPRYLIKTRGQQVTLSCSPISGHRSVSWYQQTPGQGLQFLFEYFSETQRNKGNFPGRFSGRQFSNSRSEMNVSTLELGDSALYLCASSLDLAGGPLYEQYFGPGTRLTVT.

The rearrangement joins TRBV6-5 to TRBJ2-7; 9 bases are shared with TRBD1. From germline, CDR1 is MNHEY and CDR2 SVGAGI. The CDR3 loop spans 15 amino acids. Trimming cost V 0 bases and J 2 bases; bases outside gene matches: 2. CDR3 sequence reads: CASSYSRTGAYEQYF. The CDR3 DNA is TGTGCCAGCAGTTACTCGAGGACAGGGGCCTACGAGCAGTACTTC.

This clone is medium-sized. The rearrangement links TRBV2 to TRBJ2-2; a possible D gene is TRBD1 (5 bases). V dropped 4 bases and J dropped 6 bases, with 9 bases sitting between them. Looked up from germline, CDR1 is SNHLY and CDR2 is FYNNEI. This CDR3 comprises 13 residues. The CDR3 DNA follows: TGTGCCAGCAGTGGTGTAGGGGCCGGGGAGCTGTTTTTT. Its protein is CASSGVGAGELFF.

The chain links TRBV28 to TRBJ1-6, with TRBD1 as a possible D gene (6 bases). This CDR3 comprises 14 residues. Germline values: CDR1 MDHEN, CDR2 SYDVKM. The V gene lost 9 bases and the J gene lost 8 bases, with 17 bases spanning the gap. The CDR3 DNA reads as TGTGCCAGTCAACCGAACAGGGTTGATTCACCCCTCCACTTT. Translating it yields CASQPNRVDSPLHF.

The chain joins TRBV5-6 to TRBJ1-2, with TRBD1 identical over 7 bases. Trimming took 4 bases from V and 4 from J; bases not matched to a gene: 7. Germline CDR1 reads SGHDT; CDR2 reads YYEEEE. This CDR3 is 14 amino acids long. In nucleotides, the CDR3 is TGTGCCAGCAGCATTGACAGGGCCGTCTATGGCTACACCTTC. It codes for CASSIDRAVYGYTF. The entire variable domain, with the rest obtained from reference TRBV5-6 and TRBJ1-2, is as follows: DAGVTQSPTHLIKTRGQQVTLRCSPKSGHDTVSWYQQALGQGPQFIFQYYEEEERQRGNFPDRFSGHQFPNYSSELNVNALLLGDSALYLCASSIDRAVYGYTFGSGTRLTVV.

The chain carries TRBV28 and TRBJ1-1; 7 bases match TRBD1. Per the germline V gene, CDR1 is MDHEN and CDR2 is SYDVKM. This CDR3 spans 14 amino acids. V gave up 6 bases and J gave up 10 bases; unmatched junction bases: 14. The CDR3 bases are TGTGCCAGCAGGACTCGACAGGGCACGAACCCAGCTTTCTTT. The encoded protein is CASRTRQGTNPAFF.